This T cell receptor (beta chain) was retrieved from a study of ipilimumab plus nivolumab after autologous stem cell transplantation. Measured with immunoSEQ multiplex PCR; TCRdb has only the in-frame clones, and not every one. Of 15,000 to 20,000 clones listed, approximately 82% are singletons. Germline V CDR1 and CDR2: MGHDK, SYGVNS. V lost 3 bases to trimming and J lost 6 bases, with 14 bases between them. CDR3 length equals 14 residues. The sample consisted of PBMCs, taken in a trial of ipilimumab plus nivolumab as post-transplant consolidation. The chain joins TRBV25-1 to TRBJ2-5; maybe TRBD1 (6 bases). The TCR originated in a male donor with diffuse large B-cell lymphoma. In DNA form, the CDR3 reads TGTGCCAGCAGTGATGCAGGGGTGGTTCAGACCCAGTACTTC. Translation: CASSDAGVVQTQYF.